Included here is one TCR beta chain sequence, with context. This CDR3 contains 11 residues. The V and J ends lost 3 bases and 8 bases respectively, with 7 bases between them. CDR1 and CDR2 (germline): KGHSH, LQKENI. As originally analysed: How many nucleated cells were present was estimated from reference gene primer amplification. Measured with immunoSEQ multiplex PCR; TCRdb has only the in-frame clones, and not every one. V, J and clone size derive from that table, while D and trimming were established from the DNA sequence. The sample contains tens of thousands of clones, around 80% of which appear only once. The data are from a study of blood T cell repertoires in COVID-19. Whole-study context: The United States, Italy and Spain supplied acute and convalescent COVID-19 samples. Sample material is recorded as cDNA or gDNA derived from T cells, B-cell-depleted T cells, or PBMCs.

This receptor was identified in a man aged 55 to 69 with acute or convalescent COVID-19. J is TRBJ1-1 and V is TRBV18; no firm D call. The sequencing input was peripheral blood. This CDR3 reads CASSPIREAFF. CDR3 nucleotide sequence: TGTGCCAGCTCACCTATCCGGGAAGCTTTCTTT.